This TCR beta chain was profiled in a study of T cells in Graves' hyperthyroidism and ophthalmopathy. Worth noting for this clonotype: No DNA is shown, since the ends of the CDR3 on it are uncertain; the CDR3 is the one TCRdb lists.

The CDR3 adds up to 10 amino acids, both ends counted. The V gene's germline CDR1 is KGHDR and CDR2 SFDVKD. Graves' hyperthyroidism was deemed stable absent ophthalmopathy progression within 18 months. Diagnoses were established using clinical symptoms, serum thyroxine and TRAb, thyroid ultrasound and orbital computed tomography. What was amplified from RNA transcripts were TCR beta CDR3 regions. During a first-round RT-PCR of the TCR CDR3, the HTBI primer set was used. Using its own MiXCR run on the multiplex PCR reads, TCRdb lists one record per CDR3 protein. Of hundreds of thousands of distinct CDR3 sequences in the sample, about 45% are singletons; the top ten hold just over 8%.

The receptor comes from a woman aged 18-29 years with Graves' hyperthyroidism. V is TRBV24-1 and J is TRBJ2-2; the D segment call TRBD1 is taken from the table without a DNA check. Sequences were obtained from peripheral blood or thyroid tissue (not recorded which). CDR3: CATRGQSCFF.